Listed here are 2 T cell receptor beta chains from one sample, sequenced in a study of shared clonotypes between healthy human individuals. Clones were sequenced by immunoSEQ multiplex PCR, and TCRdb holds only the in-frame ones, with some missing. The sample lists about 2 million clones; approximately 94% were seen once. Naive CD8 isolation took CD45RO-negative cells positively selected for CCR7 and excluded terminally differentiated effector memory CD45RA+ cells. Source material: naive CD8+ T cells sorted from blood. The source of these receptors is a man younger than 35 in good health.

Concerning this clone itself: Different DNA sequences within this sample yield the same CDR3. The rearrangement links TRBV9 to TRBJ2-7; the match to TRBD1 covers 9 bases. The germline V gene has CDR1 SGDLS and CDR2 YYNGEE. V lost 3 bases and J lost 3; bases outside the gene matches: 4. The CDR3 contains 14 residues. The CDR3 bases are TGTGCCAGCAGCGGCCGGGACAGGGACTACGAGCAGTACTTC. Translating it yields CASSGRDRDYEQYF.

The chain couples TRBV6-6 to TRBJ1-1, with 7 bases that match TRBD1. CDR1 and CDR2 (germline): MNHNY, SVGAGI (reference sequence). The J segment lost 7 bases and the V segment lost 6 bases, leaving 17 bases of the junction unmatched. The CDR3 is 16 amino acids. The CDR3 protein is CASSRRETGQWHEAFF. The CDR3 DNA reads as TGTGCCAGCAGCCGAAGAGAAACGGGACAGTGGCATGAAGCTTTCTTT.